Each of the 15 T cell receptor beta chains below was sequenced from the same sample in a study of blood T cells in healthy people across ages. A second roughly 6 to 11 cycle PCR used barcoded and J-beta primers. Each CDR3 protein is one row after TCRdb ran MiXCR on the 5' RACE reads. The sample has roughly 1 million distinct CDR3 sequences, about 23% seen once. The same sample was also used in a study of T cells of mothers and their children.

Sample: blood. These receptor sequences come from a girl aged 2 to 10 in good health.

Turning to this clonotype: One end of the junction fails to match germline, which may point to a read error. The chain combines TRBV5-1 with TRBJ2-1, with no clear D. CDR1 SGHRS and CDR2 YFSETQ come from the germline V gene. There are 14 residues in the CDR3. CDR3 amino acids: CACSFTETFNEQFF. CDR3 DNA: TGCGCCTGCAGCTTTACGGAGACTTTCAATGAGCAGTTCTTC.

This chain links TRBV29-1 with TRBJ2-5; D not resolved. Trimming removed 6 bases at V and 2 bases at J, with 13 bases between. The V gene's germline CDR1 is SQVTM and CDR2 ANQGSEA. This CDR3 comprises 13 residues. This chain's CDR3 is CSVSALLQETQYF. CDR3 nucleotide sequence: TGCAGCGTAAGCGCCCTGCTTCAAGAGACCCAGTACTTC. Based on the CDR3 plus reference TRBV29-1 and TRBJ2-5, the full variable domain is SAVISQKPSRDICQRGTSLTIQCQVDSQVTMMFWYRQQPGQSLTLIATANQGSEATYESGFVIDKFPISRPNLTFSTLTVSNMSPEDSSIYLCSVSALLQETQYFGPGTRLLVL.

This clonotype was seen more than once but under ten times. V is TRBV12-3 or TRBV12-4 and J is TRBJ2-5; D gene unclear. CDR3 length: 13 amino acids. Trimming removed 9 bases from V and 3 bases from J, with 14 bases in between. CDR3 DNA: TGTGCCAGGAGGTGGGAACACGAAGAGACCCAGTACTTC. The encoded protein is CARRWEHEETQYF.

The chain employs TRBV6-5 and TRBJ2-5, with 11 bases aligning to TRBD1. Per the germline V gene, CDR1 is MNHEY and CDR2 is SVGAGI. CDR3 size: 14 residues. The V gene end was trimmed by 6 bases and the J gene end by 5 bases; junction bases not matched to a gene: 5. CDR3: CASRTRTGGETQYF. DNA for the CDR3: TGTGCCAGCAGGACCCGGACAGGGGGCGAGACCCAGTACTTC.

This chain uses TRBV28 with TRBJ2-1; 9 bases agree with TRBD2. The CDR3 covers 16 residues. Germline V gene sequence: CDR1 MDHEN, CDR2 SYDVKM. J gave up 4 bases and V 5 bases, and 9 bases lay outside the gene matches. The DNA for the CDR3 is TGTGCCAGCAGTCCGCCTCTAGCGGGACCTTACAATGAGCAGTTCTTC. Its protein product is CASSPPLAGPYNEQFF.

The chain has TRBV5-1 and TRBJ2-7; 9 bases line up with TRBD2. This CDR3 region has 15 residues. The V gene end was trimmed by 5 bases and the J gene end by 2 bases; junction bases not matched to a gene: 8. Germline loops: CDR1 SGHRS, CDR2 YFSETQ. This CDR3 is CASRPRLAATYEQYF. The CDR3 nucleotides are TGCGCCAGCAGACCCCGACTAGCGGCCACCTACGAGCAGTACTTC.

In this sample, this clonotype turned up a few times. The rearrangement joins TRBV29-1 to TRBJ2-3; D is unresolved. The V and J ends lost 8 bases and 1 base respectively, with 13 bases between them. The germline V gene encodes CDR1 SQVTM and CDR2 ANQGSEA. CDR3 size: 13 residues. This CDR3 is CSPTGSGTDTQYF. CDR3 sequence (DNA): TGCAGCCCCACCGGGTCTGGCACAGATACGCAGTATTTT.

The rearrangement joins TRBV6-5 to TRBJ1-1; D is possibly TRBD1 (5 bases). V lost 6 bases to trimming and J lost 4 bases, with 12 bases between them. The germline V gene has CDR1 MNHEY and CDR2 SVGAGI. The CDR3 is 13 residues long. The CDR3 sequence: CASSNPGLTEAFF. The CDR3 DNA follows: TGTGCCAGCAGCAATCCAGGGCTCACTGAAGCTTTCTTT.

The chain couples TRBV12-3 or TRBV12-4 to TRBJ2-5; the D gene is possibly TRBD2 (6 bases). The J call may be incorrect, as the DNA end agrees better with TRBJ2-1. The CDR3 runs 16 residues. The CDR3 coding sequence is TGTGCCAGCAGTTTAGGCGGGGCCGCTACCTACAATGAGCAGTTCTTC. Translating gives CASSLGGAATYNEQFF.

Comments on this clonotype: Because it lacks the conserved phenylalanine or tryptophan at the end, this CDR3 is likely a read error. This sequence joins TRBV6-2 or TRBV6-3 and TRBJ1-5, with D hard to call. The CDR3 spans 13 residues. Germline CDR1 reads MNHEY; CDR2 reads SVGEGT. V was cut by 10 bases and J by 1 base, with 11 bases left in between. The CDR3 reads CATMGLSNQPQHL. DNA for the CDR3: TGTGCCACCATGGGGTTGAGCAATCAGCCCCAGCATTTA.

The DNA for the CDR3 is TGTGCCAGCAGTGGAACCTCTCCTTTCTCCTATAATTCACCCCTCCACTTT. It yields the protein CASSGTSPFSYNSPLHF. The chain joins TRBV3-1 to TRBJ1-6; D remains unclear. The germline CDR1 and CDR2 sequences are LGHDT and YNNKEL (reference sequence). The CDR3 contains 17 residues. Trimming left V 6 bases short and J 0 bases short, with 15 bases between.

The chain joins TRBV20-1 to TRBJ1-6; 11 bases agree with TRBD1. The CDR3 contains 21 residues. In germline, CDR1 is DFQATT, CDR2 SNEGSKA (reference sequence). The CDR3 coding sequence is TGCCAGCCCCTCAAAGGACAGGGGGCTAAGAAACACCGGAGAAATAATTCACCCCTCCACTTT. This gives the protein CQPLKGQGAKKHRRNNSPLHF.

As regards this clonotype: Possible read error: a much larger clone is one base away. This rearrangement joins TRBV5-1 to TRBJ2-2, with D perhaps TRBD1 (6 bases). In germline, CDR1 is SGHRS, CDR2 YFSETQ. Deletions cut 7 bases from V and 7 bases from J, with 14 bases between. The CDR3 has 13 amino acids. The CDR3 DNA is TGCGCCAGCGGAGAAGAGGGGGTCGGGGAGCTGTTTTTT. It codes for CASGEEGVGELFF.

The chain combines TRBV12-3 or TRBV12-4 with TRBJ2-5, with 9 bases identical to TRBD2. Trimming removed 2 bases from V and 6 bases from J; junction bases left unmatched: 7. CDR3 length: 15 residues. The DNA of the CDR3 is TGTGCCAGCAGTTTATACGGCGGGGGGGGCCAGACCCAGTACTTC. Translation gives CASSLYGGGGQTQYF.

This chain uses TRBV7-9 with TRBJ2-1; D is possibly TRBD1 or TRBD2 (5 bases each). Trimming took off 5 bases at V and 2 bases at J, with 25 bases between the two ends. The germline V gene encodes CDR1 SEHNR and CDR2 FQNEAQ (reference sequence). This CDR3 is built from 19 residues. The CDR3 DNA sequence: TGTGCCAGCAGCCCCCTGGCGAACCCTACGGGGCCTCCCTACAATGAGCAGTTCTTC. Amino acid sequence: CASSPLANPTGPPYNEQFF. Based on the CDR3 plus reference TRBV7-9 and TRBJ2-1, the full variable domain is DTGVSQNPRHKITKRGQNVTFRCDPISEHNRLYWYRQTLGQGPEFLTYFQNEAQLEKSRLLSDRFSAERPKGSFSTLEIQRTEQGDSAMYLCASSPLANPTGPPYNEQFFGPGTRLTVL.